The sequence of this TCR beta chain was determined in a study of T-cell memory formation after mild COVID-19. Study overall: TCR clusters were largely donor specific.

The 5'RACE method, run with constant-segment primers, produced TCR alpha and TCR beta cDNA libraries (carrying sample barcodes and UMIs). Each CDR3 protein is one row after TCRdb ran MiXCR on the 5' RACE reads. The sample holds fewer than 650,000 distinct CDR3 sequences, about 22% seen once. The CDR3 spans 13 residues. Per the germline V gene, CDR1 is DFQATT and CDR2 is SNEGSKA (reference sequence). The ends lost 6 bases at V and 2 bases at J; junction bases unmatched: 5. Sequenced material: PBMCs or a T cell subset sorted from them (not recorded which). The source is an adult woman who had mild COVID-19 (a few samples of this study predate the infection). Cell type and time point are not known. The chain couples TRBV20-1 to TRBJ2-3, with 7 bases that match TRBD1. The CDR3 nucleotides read TGCAGTGCCCGGGACAGTTACACAGATACGCAGTATTTT. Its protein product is CSARDSYTDTQYF.